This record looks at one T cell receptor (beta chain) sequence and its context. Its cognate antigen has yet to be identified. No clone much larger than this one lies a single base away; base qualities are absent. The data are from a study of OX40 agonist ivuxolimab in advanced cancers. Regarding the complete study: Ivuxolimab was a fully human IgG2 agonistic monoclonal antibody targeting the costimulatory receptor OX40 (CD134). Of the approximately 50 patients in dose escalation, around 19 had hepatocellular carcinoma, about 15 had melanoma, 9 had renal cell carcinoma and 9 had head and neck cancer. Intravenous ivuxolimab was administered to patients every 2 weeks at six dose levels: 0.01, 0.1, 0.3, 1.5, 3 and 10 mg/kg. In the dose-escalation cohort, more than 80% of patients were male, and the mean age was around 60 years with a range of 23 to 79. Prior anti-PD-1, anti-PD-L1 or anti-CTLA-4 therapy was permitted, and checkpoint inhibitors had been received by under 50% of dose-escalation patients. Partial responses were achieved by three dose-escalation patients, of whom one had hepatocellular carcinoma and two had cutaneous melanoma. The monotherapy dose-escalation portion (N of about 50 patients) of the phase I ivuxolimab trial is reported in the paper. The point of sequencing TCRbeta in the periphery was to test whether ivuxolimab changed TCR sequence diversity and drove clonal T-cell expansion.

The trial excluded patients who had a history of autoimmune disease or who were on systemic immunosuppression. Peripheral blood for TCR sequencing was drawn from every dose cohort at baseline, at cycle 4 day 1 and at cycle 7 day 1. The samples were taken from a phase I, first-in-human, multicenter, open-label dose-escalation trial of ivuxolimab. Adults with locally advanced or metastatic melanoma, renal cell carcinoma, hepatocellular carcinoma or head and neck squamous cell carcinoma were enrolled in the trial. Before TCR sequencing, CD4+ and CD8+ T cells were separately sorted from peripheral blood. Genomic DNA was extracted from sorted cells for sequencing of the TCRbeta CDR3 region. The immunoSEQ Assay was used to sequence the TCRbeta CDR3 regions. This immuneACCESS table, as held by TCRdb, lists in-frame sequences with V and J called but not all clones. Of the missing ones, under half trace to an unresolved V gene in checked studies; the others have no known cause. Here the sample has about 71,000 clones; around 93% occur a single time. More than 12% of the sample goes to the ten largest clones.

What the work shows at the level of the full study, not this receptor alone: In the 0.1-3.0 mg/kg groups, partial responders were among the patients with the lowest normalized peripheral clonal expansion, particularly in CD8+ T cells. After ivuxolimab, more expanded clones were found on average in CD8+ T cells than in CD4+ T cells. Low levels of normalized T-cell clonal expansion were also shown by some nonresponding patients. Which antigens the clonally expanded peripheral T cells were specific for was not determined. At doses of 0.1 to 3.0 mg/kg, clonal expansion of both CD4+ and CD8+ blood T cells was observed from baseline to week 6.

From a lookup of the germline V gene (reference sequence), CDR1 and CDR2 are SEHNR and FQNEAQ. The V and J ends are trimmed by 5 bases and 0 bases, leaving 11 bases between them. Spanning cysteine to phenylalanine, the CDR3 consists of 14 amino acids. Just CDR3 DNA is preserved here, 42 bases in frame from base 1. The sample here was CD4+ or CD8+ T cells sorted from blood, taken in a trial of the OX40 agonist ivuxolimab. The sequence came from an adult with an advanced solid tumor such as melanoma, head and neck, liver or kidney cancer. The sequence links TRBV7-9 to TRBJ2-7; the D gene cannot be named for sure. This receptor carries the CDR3 CASSPETNSYEQYF. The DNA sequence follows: TGTGCCAGCAGCCCTGAGACGAACTCCTACGAGCAGTACTTC.